This T cell receptor beta chain emerged from a study of Ad26.COV2.S vaccination and SARS-CoV-2 variants (dated by TCRdb to the early 2020s). About the investigation overall: Donors in the vaccine arm were drawn from COV1001, a multicentre, randomized, double-blind, placebo-controlled phase I-IIa trial testing Ad26.COV2.S in healthy adults. The TCR-sequenced set comprised around 30 samples: around 20 Ad26.COV2.S vaccine recipients, 5 placebo recipients and 8 SARS-CoV-2 convalescent individuals. Investigators remained blinded to trial group allocation during experiments and outcome assessment. TCRbeta repertoire sequencing was used to assess the specificity and breadth of SARS-CoV-2-reactive T cell receptors after Ad26.COV2.S vaccination. Ad26.COV2.S was administered intramuscularly at 5 x 10^10 or 1 x 10^11 viral particles, either as a single shot or as two shots given 56 days apart. Participants in the trial were split at random into five groups of five each, receiving low-dose or high-dose Ad26.COV2.S once or twice, or else placebo on both occasions.

The intended sense of this specimen's treatment or condition label: roughly 19 received Ad26.COV2.S at low or high dose, single or two shots; 5 received placebo; per-sample allocation not given. Repertoires of vaccine and placebo recipients were sequenced from samples taken on day 63 after the first injection. In Cohort 1b, around 25 adults aged 18-55 years were enrolled at a single site in Boston, USA, between 29 July and 7 August 2020. As a vaccine, Ad26.COV2.S was a replication-incompetent adenovirus type 26 vector that expressed a prefusion-stabilized SARS-CoV-2 spike protein derived from the original Wuhan strain. The immunoSEQ Assay was used to sequence TCRbeta CDR3 regions. After extraction, genomic DNA underwent amplification by bias-controlled multiplex PCR, followed by high-throughput sequencing. The original methods were these. To quantify the absolute abundance of each unique TCRbeta CDR3 region, sequences were collapsed and filtered. T cell fraction was estimated by normalizing TCRbeta template counts to usable DNA, which was measured by amplifying reference genes present in all nucleated cells. Repertoire TCRs were annotated as SARS-CoV-2-specific by exact matching of V gene, CDR3 amino acid sequence and J gene to a known reactive TCR set. MIRA supplied the reference SARS-CoV-2 TCR set, which was filtered for enrichment in COVID-19-positive ImmuneCODE repertoires so that public or cross-reactive TCRs were removed. Using the MIRA antigens, annotated TCRs were further analysed by specific ORF or by position within an ORF. Breadth was defined as the number of annotated unique rearrangements divided by the total number of unique productive rearrangements, and depth was defined as the summed frequency of the annotated unique rearrangements. Two-sided Wilcoxon rank-sum tests were used to compare TCR breadth between groups. The table was pulled from immuneACCESS by TCRdb, which kept in-frame rearrangements only. Such tables lose some clones; where checked, under half of the loss comes from unresolved V genes, and the rest has no known cause. V and J calls and clone size come straight from that table; D and trimming were deduced from the DNA. For this sample the table gives 360,000 or so clones, of which 87% were detected only once. Of the sample, 3.4% is held by the ten largest clones.

A distance of 18 bases separates the germline ends of V and J, which lose 5 bases and 2 bases respectively. The CDR3 spans 15 residues, from the cysteine through the phenylalanine. Only CDR3 DNA is held: 45 bases, read in frame from base 1. The germline V gene (reference sequence) provides CDR1 GTSNPN and CDR2 SVGIG. Findings and caveats that apply to the study as a whole: The study lacked the statistical power to compare responses across vaccine doses or regimens. Comparable non-spike TCR breadth was observed between vaccine and placebo recipients, consistent with only spike being contained in the vaccine. After vaccination, substantial breadth of spike-specific CD8+ and CD4+ T cell responses was reported. Compared with placebo recipients, Ad26.COV2.S recipients showed higher spike-specific TCR breadth (P = 0.0014). According to the authors, total T cell responses may have been underestimated by the TCR breadth and depth analyses.

This clone showed up just a few times. Its antigen remains undetermined. The record has no base qualities; no much larger clone is one base away. The chain is made from TRBV30 and TRBJ1-1, with the D gene too uncertain to name. The sequencing used peripheral blood, collected in a trial of Ad26.COV2.S vaccine versus placebo. This sequence originates from a person between 18 and 59 years old who received the Ad26.COV2.S COVID-19 vaccine or a placebo. DNA sequence: TGTGCCTGGGCCTTCGATCTCGCCTCCAACACTGAAGCTTTCTTT. This is translated as CAWAFDLASNTEAFF.